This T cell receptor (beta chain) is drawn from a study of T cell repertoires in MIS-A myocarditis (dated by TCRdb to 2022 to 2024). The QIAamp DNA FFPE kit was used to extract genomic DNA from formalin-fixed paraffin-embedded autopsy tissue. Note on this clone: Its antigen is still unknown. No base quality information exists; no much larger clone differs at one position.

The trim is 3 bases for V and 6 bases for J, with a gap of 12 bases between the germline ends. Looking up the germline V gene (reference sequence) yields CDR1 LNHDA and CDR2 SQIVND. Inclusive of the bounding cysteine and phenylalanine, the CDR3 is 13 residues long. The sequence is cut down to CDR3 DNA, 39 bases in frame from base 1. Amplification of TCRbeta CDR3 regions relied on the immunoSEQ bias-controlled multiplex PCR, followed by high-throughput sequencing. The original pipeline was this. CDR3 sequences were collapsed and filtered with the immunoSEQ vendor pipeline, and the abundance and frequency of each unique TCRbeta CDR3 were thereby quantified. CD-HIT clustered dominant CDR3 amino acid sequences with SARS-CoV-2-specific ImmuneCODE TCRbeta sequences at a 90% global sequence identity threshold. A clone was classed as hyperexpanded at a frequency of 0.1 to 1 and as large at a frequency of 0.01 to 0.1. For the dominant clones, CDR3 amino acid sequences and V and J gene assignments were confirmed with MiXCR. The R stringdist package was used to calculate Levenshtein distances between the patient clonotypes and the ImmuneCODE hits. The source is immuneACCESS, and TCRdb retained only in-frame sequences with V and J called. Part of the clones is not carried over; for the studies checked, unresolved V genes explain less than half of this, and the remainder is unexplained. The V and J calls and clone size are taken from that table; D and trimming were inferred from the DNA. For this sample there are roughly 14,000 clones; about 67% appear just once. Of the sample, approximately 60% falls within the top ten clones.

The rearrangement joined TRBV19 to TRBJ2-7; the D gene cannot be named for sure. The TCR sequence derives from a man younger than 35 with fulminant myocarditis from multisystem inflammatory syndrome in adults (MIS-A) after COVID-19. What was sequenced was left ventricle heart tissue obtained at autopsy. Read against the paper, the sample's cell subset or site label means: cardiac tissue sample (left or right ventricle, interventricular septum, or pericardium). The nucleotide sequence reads TGTGCCAGTAGTATTCGTTCCGGGTTCGAGCAGTACTTC. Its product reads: CASSIRSGFEQYF.